This T cell receptor (beta chain) was identified in a study of early T cells in non-severe SARS-CoV-2 infection. TCRdb analysed the 5' RACE reads with MiXCR anew, one entry per CDR3 protein. The sample has 120,000 or so distinct CDR3 sequences; around 12% are singletons. Trimming pared 9 bases from V and 2 bases from J, leaving 13 bases between. The CDR3 sequence is 14 residues long. This sequence joins TRBV12-3 or TRBV12-4 and TRBJ2-2, with D perhaps TRBD1 (6 bases). The starting material was whole blood, obtained at baseline. The TCR sequence derives from an adult who was a healthcare worker with PCR-confirmed SARS-CoV-2 infection or an uninfected control (not recorded which). The CDR3 coding sequence is TGTGCCAGTAGGGGGACAACCAACACCGGGGAGCTGTTTTTT. Protein sequence: CASRGTTNTGELFF.